The 4 T cell receptor beta chains below all came from one sample that was sequenced in a study of T cells in Graves' hyperthyroidism and ophthalmopathy (dated by TCRdb to between 2018 and 2021). Library method: multiplex PCR. The instrument given in TCRdb is Illumina HiSeq 2000. The TCR beta CDR3 regions were amplified from RNA transcripts. For the first round of RT-PCR on the TCR CDR3, the HTBI primer set was used together with the Qiagen OneStep RT-PCR kit. The raw public reads went through TCRdb reprocessing: fastp at Q25, MiXCR clone calling, in-frame beta chains kept. Merged by CDR3 protein, the rows form single entries marked with the most common genes and DNA. A total of around 440,000 distinct CDR3 sequences appear in this sample, 15% to 18% of them only once. Around an eighth of the sample goes to the ten largest clones. Material: blood. The receptors were sampled from a woman between 18 and 30 years old with Graves' hyperthyroidism.

The rearrangement joins TRBV7-6 to TRBJ1-5; maybe TRBD1 (6 bases). The ends were cut back, 5 bases at V and 5 bases at J, with 19 bases in the middle. The CDR3 contains 16 residues. Germline V CDR1 and CDR2: SGHVS, FNYEAQ. The CDR3 sequence: CASSIKPQGFDQPQHF. CDR3 bases: TGTGCCAGCAGCATTAAACCACAGGGATTCGATCAGCCCCAGCATTTT.

This clonotype occurred many times. The CDR3 region has the DNA TGTGCCAGCTCACAGGGATGGGAAAAACTGTTTTTT. Translated, it gives CASSQGWEKLFF. The genes are TRBV2 and TRBJ1-4; D is possibly TRBD1 (6 bases). The germline V and J ends were trimmed by 8 bases and 8 bases, with 12 bases remaining between them. Germline V CDR1 and CDR2: SNHLY, FYNNEI. CDR3 length: 12 residues. Full variable domain (rest looked up from reference TRBV2 and TRBJ1-4): EPEVTQTPSHQVTQMGQEVILRCVPISNHLYFYWYRQILGQKVEFLVSFYNNEISEKSEIFDDQFSVERPDGSNFTLKIRSTKLEDSAMYFCASSQGWEKLFFGSGTQLSVL.

CDR3 residues: CASSYGTSGHNEQFF. The CDR3 bases are TGTGCCAGCAGTTACGGTACTAGCGGTCACAATGAGCAGTTCTTC. The rearrangement uses TRBV6-5 and TRBJ2-1; 8 bases are a match to TRBD2. Germline values: CDR1 MNHEY, CDR2 SVGAGI. V dropped 2 bases and J dropped 5; count of bases not matched to a gene: 5. The CDR3 has 15 amino acids.

The sample holds a few counts of this clonotype. The V call is TRBV6-1, the J call TRBJ1-2; possible D gene TRBD1, 5 bases. Trimming cost V 5 bases and J 14 bases, with 27 bases left between them. CDR1 is MNHNS, CDR2 SASEGT, per germline. This CDR3 has 15 residues. The CDR3 here is CASSTTRIRDLFSTF. DNA of the CDR3: TGTGCCAGCAGTACGACAAGAATCCGGGACTTATTTAGTACCTTC.